These 32 T cell receptor beta chains were sequenced from one sample in a study of blood T cell repertoires in COVID-19. Libraries were prepared by immunoSEQ multiplex PCR; TCRdb keeps only in-frame clonotypes and omits some of them. The table has 140,000 or so clones, 90% seen once. The source material was peripheral blood. These receptors originate from a woman older than 75 with acute or convalescent COVID-19.

This clone was counted once. The chain couples TRBV5-1 to TRBJ1-4; D is ambiguous. Germline CDR1 is SGHRS and CDR2 is YFSETQ. The CDR3 is 13 amino acids. The V end was cut by 1 base, the J end by 6 bases, with 7 bases between. The CDR3 region is CASSLNRDEKLFF. In DNA, the CDR3 is TGCGCCAGCAGCTTGAATCGGGATGAAAAACTGTTTTTT. Full variable domain (missing parts from reference TRBV5-1 and TRBJ1-4): KAGVTQTPRYLIKTRGQQVTLSCSPISGHRSVSWYQQTPGQGLQFLFEYFSETQRNKGNFPGRFSGRQFSNSRSEMNVSTLELGDSALYLCASSLNRDEKLFFGSGTQLSVL.

A single count supports this clone. The CDR3 protein is CASSSAPSRARGEKLFF. The CDR3 DNA is TGTGCCAGCAGCTCCGCTCCCTCTAGGGCTCGGGGTGAAAAACTGTTTTTT. This chain links TRBV7-2 with TRBJ1-4, with no clear D. Germline V lookup: CDR1 SGHTA, CDR2 FQGNSA. Trimming shortened V by 4 bases and J by 7 bases, and 22 bases separated the two germline ends. There are 17 residues in the CDR3.

This chain joins TRBV2 and TRBJ2-5; 13 nucleotides match TRBD2. Germline CDR1 is SNHLY and CDR2 is FYNNEI. The CDR3 has 16 amino acids. The V segment lost 6 bases and the J segment 7 bases; nucleotides outside the gene matches: 11. CDR3: CASRRTSGGRRMTQYF. CDR3 bases: TGTGCCAGCAGGCGGACTAGCGGGGGCCGTAGGATGACCCAGTACTTC.

The CDR3 DNA follows: TGTGCCAGCTCACCGTTCCCTCTCTCTGGAAACACCATATATTTT. Protein sequence: CASSPFPLSGNTIYF. The chain is built from TRBV18 and TRBJ1-3; D unclear. CDR3 length: 15 amino acids. Trimming pared 3 bases from V and 0 bases from J, leaving 9 bases between. The germline gives CDR1 KGHSH, CDR2 LQKENI. Filled out from reference TRBV18 and TRBJ1-3, the complete variable domain reads NAGVMQNPRHLVRRRGQEARLRCSPMKGHSHVYWYRQLPEEGLKFMVYLQKENIIDESGMPKERFSAEFPKEGPSILRIQQVVRGDSAAYFCASSPFPLSGNTIYFGEGSWLTVV.

The rearrangement uses TRBV7-2 and TRBJ2-7, with TRBD2 matching 8 bases. After removal of 5 bases from V and 4 bases from J, the junction contained 7 bases not matched to a gene. The CDR3 totals 14 residues. The germline gives CDR1 SGHTA, CDR2 FQGNSA. CDR3 DNA: TGTGCCAGCAGCCCACGGGGGGGTTTGTACGAGCAGTACTTC. Translated, it gives CASSPRGGLYEQYF.

The count of this clone is one. This chain joins TRBV6-1 and TRBJ1-1; 8 nucleotides line up with TRBD1. This CDR3 spans 14 amino acids. Germline values: CDR1 MNHNS, CDR2 SASEGT. With 6 bases clipped from V and 2 bases from J, the junction kept 5 bases outside the gene matches. Here the CDR3 DNA reads TGTGCCAGCAGCCGCGGACAGGGTAACACTGAAGCTTTCTTT. This translates into CASSRGQGNTEAFF.

This clone was observed a handful of times. The rearrangement links TRBV5-1 to TRBJ1-2; D call uncertain. The CDR3 contains 14 residues. Germline CDR1 and CDR2: SGHRS and YFSETQ. The V gene lost 0 bases and the J gene lost 1 base, with 7 bases spanning the gap. CDR3 DNA: TGCGCCAGCAGCTTGGCTCCGAGTAACTATGGCTACACCTTC. Translated: CASSLAPSNYGYTF.

V usage is TRBV9 and J usage is TRBJ1-1; TRBD1 matches 7 bases. Germline lookup yields CDR1 SGDLS and CDR2 YYNGEE. This CDR3 region has 16 residues. J gave up 0 bases and V 3 bases, and 8 bases lay outside the gene matches. CDR3 residues: CASSASSGTVNTEAFF. CDR3 DNA: TGTGCCAGCAGCGCCTCCTCCGGGACAGTGAACACTGAAGCTTTCTTT. The full variable domain, with the rest looked up from reference TRBV9 and TRBJ1-1, is DSGVTQTPKHLITATGQRVTLRCSPRSGDLSVYWYQQSLDQGLQFLIQYYNGEERAKGNILERFSAQQFPDLHSELNLSSLELGDSALYFCASSASSGTVNTEAFFGQGTRLTVV.

In this sample, this clone turned up once. Germline and junction disagree at one end, which may indicate a read error. The chain combines TRBV3-1 (or the pseudogene TRBV3-2) with TRBJ2-7, with a tentative D call TRBD1 (6 bases). This CDR3 contains 14 residues. Germline V gene lookup returns CDR1 LGHDT and CDR2 YNNKEL (reference sequence). The CDR3 protein is CASSQDTGLYEQYF. CDR3 nucleotides: TGTGCCAGCAGTCAAGATACAGGGCTCTACGAGCAGTACTTC.

V gene TRBV5-5 combines with J gene TRBJ2-2; TRBD1 aligns across 8 bases. Germline CDR1 SGHKS, CDR2 YYEKEE (reference sequence). CDR3 length: 16 amino acids. With 0 bases clipped from V and 1 base from J, the junction kept 2 bases outside the gene matches. The CDR3 DNA follows: TGTGCCAGCAGCTTGGCCGGGACAGGGAACACCGGGGAGCTGTTTTTT. Its protein product is CASSLAGTGNTGELFF.

The rearrangement uses TRBV6-5 and TRBJ1-2, with D tentatively TRBD1 (6 bases). The length of the CDR3 is 13 residues. Per the germline V gene, CDR1 is MNHEY and CDR2 is SVGAGI. Trimming left V 6 bases short and J 7 bases short, with 15 bases between. The CDR3 is CASRIQGHGGYTF. CDR3 nucleotide sequence: TGTGCCAGCAGGATTCAGGGGCACGGTGGCTACACCTTC.

V is TRBV5-1 and J is TRBJ2-6, with D possibly being TRBD1 (6 bases). The CDR3 runs 16 residues. V shed 5 bases and J shed 0 bases, with 12 bases lying between them. Germline loops: CDR1 SGHRS, CDR2 YFSETQ. The CDR3 loop reads CASSLDRSSGANVLTF. The CDR3 DNA reads as TGCGCCAGCAGTCTCGACAGGAGCTCTGGGGCCAACGTCCTGACTTTC.

This chain uses TRBV5-4 with TRBJ1-1; 8 bases align to TRBD1. The CDR3 runs to 14 residues. V was pared by 4 bases and J by 7 bases, with 9 bases of the junction left unmatched. The germline V gene has CDR1 SGHNT and CDR2 YYREEE (reference sequence). CDR3 in DNA: TGTGCCAGCAGCGACGGACAGGGCGCTTATGAAGCTTTCTTT. Translated: CASSDGQGAYEAFF.

There are a few counts of this clone. The CDR3, as DNA: TGTGCCAGCAGTTCGCTTCGGGACACCAGAAACTATGGCTACACCTTC. It encodes CASSSLRDTRNYGYTF. The chain carries TRBV6-2 or TRBV6-3 and TRBJ1-2; D is possibly TRBD1 (6 bases). Looked up from germline, CDR1 is MNHEY and CDR2 is SVGEGT. The CDR3 consists of 16 residues. V was pared by 4 bases and J by 2 bases, with 17 bases between.

The V call is TRBV6-6, the J call TRBJ2-1; 7 positions match TRBD1. The CDR3 runs to 13 residues. J was trimmed by 4 bases and V by 6 bases; bases with no gene match: 3. Germline CDR1 is MNHNY and CDR2 is SVGAGI (reference sequence). The CDR3 sequence: CASSWDSYNEQFF. In DNA form, the CDR3 reads TGTGCCAGCAGCTGGGACAGTTACAATGAGCAGTTCTTC.

The chain uses TRBV5-4 and TRBJ2-3, with D possibly TRBD2 on 5 matching bases. V was trimmed by 0 bases and J by 0 bases, leaving 11 bases between them. There are 16 residues in the CDR3. The germline CDR1 and CDR2 sequences are SGHNT and YYREEE (reference sequence). The CDR3 DNA reads TGTGCCAGCAGCTTGGCTGCGGGCGCTAGCACAGATACGCAGTATTTT. Translation gives CASSLAAGASTDTQYF. The whole variable domain, remainder taken from reference TRBV5-4 and TRBJ2-3, is ETGVTQSPTHLIKTRGQQVTLRCSSQSGHNTVSWYQQALGQGPQFIFQYYREEENGRGNFPPRFSGLQFPNYSSELNVNALELDDSALYLCASSLAAGASTDTQYFGPGTRLTVL.

The chain links TRBV2 to TRBJ1-2, with unresolved D. The V gene's germline CDR1 is SNHLY and CDR2 FYNNEI. The CDR3 extends over 15 amino acids. V was shortened by 6 bases and J by 4 bases, with 18 bases between the two germline ends. Here the CDR3 DNA reads TGTGCCAGCAGAAAGAGGTCTGAAGTGGGCTATGGCTACACCTTC. This sequence encodes CASRKRSEVGYGYTF.

The chain recombines TRBV3-1 (or the pseudogene TRBV3-2) with TRBJ1-2, with D hard to call. This CDR3 region has 15 residues. V was shortened by 1 base and J by 7 bases, with 16 bases between the two germline ends. CDR1 LGHDT and CDR2 YNNKEL come from the germline V gene (reference sequence). The CDR3 DNA sequence: TGTGCCAGCAGCCAAGGGGCCGCCGTAAAGTTTGGCTACACCTTC. It translates to CASSQGAAVKFGYTF.

This clone occurred a few times. The chain uses TRBV7-2 and TRBJ1-2; tentatively, D is TRBD1 (5 bases). This CDR3 is built from 15 residues. CDR1 is SGHTA and CDR2 is FQGNSA in the germline V gene. V was trimmed by 3 bases and J by 4 bases, leaving 15 bases between them. In nucleotides, the CDR3 is TGTGCCAGCAGCTTTGAGGGGAGGTGGGGCTATGGCTACACCTTC. Encoded protein: CASSFEGRWGYGYTF. The full variable domain, its missing parts supplied by reference TRBV7-2 and TRBJ1-2, is GAGVSQSPSNKVTEKGKDVELRCDPISGHTALYWYRQSLGQGLEFLIYFQGNSAPDKSGLPSDRFSAERTGGSVSTLTIQRTQQEDSAVYLCASSFEGRWGYGYTFGSGTRLTVV.

The chain is built from TRBV5-4 and TRBJ2-7, with a possible D match to TRBD2 (6 bases). The V and J ends lost 4 bases and 0 bases respectively, with 17 bases between them. Germline V gene sequence: CDR1 SGHNT, CDR2 YYREEE (reference sequence). The CDR3 spans 16 residues. CDR3 bases: TGTGCCAGCAGCCCTGGGGGGAGACAGCGCTCCTACGAGCAGTACTTC. This sequence encodes CASSPGGRQRSYEQYF.

The J gene is TRBJ2-7, the V gene TRBV9; tentative D call: TRBD2 (6 bases). The germline CDR1 and CDR2 sequences are SGDLS and YYNGEE. V lost 0 bases to trimming and J lost 2 bases, with 15 bases between them. The CDR3 length is 16 residues. The CDR3 sequence: CASSVAPLALPYEQYF. CDR3 nucleotides: TGTGCCAGCAGCGTAGCCCCGCTAGCGCTCCCCTACGAGCAGTACTTC.

The genes are TRBV18 and TRBJ2-6; no clear D gene. CDR3 size: 16 residues. Trimming shortened V by 2 bases and J by 4 bases, and 12 bases separated the two germline ends. Germline V gene data show CDR1 as KGHSH and CDR2 as LQKENI. As DNA, the CDR3 is TGTGCCAGCTCACCAGGGCAGTTCCGCGGGGCCAACGTCCTGACTTTC. This codes for CASSPGQFRGANVLTF. The full variable domain, rest sourced from reference TRBV18 and TRBJ2-6, is NAGVMQNPRHLVRRRGQEARLRCSPMKGHSHVYWYRQLPEEGLKFMVYLQKENIIDESGMPKERFSAEFPKEGPSILRIQQVVRGDSAAYFCASSPGQFRGANVLTFGAGSRLTVL.

The chain is built from TRBV2 and TRBJ1-2; maybe TRBD1 (6 bases). CDR3 length equals 14 residues. Trimming shortened V by 5 bases and J by 8 bases, and 18 bases separated the two germline ends. From germline, CDR1 is SNHLY and CDR2 FYNNEI. The CDR3 sequence: CASSLRPQGVGYTF. CDR3 coding DNA: TGTGCCAGCAGTCTCCGCCCACAGGGTGTAGGCTACACCTTC.

CDR3 sequence reads: CASSSQGSGSWSEAFF. The DNA of the CDR3 is TGTGCCAGCAGCTCACAGGGAAGTGGTAGTTGGTCTGAAGCTTTCTTT. The rearrangement uses TRBV7-2 and TRBJ1-1, with D possibly matching TRBD1 (6 bases). The CDR3 extends over 16 amino acids. Germline V gives CDR1 SGHTA, CDR2 FQGNSA. V lost 4 bases to trimming and J lost 6 bases, with 21 bases between them.

The V and J genes are TRBV18 and TRBJ1-2; TRBD1 aligns across 9 bases. The CDR3 has 13 amino acids. Germline loops: CDR1 KGHSH, CDR2 LQKENI. The V gene end was trimmed by 3 bases and the J gene end by 7 bases; junction bases not matched to a gene: 3. Written as DNA, the CDR3 is TGTGCCAGCTCACCTGGGACAGGGATTGGCTACACCTTC. Its protein product is CASSPGTGIGYTF.

The chain joins TRBV5-6 to TRBJ1-4, with a possible D match to TRBD1 (6 bases). V lost 0 bases to trimming and J lost 7 bases, with 13 bases between them. This CDR3 contains 15 residues. CDR1 is SGHDT and CDR2 is YYEEEE in the germline V gene. DNA for the CDR3: TGTGCCAGCAGCTTGGGGCAGGGGCGATCTGAAAAACTGTTTTTT. Translating gives CASSLGQGRSEKLFF.

This sequence joins TRBV5-1 and TRBJ2-1, with 7 bases identical to TRBD1. Germline CDR1 and CDR2: SGHRS and YFSETQ. The ends lost 2 bases at V and 8 bases at J; junction bases unmatched: 10. The CDR3 consists of 15 residues. DNA for the CDR3: TGCGCCAGCAGCTTAAGAACAGGGGTCGGGGATGAGCAGTTCTTC. Protein product: CASSLRTGVGDEQFF.

The chain carries TRBV18 and TRBJ2-3, with a tentative D call TRBD2 (7 bases). The V and J ends lost 0 bases and 1 base respectively, with 14 bases between them. The length of the CDR3 is 17 residues. Germline V gene sequence: CDR1 KGHSH, CDR2 LQKENI. Here the CDR3 DNA reads TGTGCCAGCTCACCACCGGGGGGGGGCCTGGGCACAGATACGCAGTATTTT. As protein: CASSPPGGGLGTDTQYF.

CDR3 bases: TGCGCCAGCAGACAGGGCTCTGGAAACACCATATATTTT. Translation gives CASRQGSGNTIYF. The rearrangement joins TRBV5-1 to TRBJ1-3; possible D gene TRBD1, 6 bases. Germline CDR1 SGHRS, CDR2 YFSETQ. Between the trimmed V and J ends, which lost 5 bases and 0 bases, there was a span of 6 bases. CDR3 size: 13 residues.

This chain connects TRBV11-2 to TRBJ2-1, with 8 bases that match TRBD2. V lost 5 bases to trimming and J lost 1 base; unmatched junction nucleotides: 7. Germline values: CDR1 SGHAT, CDR2 FQNNGV. The CDR3 consists of 16 residues. For the CDR3, the DNA is TGTGCCAGCAGCACCCGGCGGGGGGAGTCCTACAATGAGCAGTTCTTC. This encodes CASSTRRGESYNEQFF.

J is TRBJ2-3 and V is TRBV24-1; D is unresolved. CDR3 length: 15 amino acids. The germline V gene has CDR1 KGHDR and CDR2 SFDVKD. The V end was cut by 4 bases, the J end by 2 bases, with 12 bases between. As DNA, the CDR3 is TGTGCCACCAGTGACTCTCGATCCTACACAGATACGCAGTATTTT. It codes for CATSDSRSYTDTQYF.

The J gene is TRBJ2-5, the V gene TRBV2; 14 bases are a match to TRBD2. Germline assignment: CDR1 SNHLY and CDR2 FYNNEI. The CDR3 spans 18 residues. V trimming: 7 bases; J trimming: 1 base; junction bases outside the gene matches: 11. CDR3 nucleotide sequence: TGTGCCAGCAATTCCAGGACTAGCGGGGGGACCCTCCAAGAGACCCAGTACTTC. Residues: CASNSRTSGGTLQETQYF.